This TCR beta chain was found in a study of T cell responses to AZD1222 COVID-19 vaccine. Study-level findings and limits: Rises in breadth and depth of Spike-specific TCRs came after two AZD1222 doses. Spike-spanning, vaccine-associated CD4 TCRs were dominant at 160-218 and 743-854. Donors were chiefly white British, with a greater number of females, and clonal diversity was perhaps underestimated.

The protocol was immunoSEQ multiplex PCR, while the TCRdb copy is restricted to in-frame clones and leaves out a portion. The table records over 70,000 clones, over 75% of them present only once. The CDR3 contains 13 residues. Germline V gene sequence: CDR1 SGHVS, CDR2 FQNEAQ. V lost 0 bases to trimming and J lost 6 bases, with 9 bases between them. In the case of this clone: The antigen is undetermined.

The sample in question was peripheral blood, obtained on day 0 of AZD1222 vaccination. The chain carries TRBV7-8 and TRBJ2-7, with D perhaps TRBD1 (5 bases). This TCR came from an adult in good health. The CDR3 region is CASSLAVRVEQYF. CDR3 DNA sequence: TGTGCCAGCAGCTTAGCGGTCAGGGTCGAGCAGTACTTC.